What follows is one T cell receptor (beta chain) and its context. TCRdb keeps only in-frame clones here, not all; method: immunoSEQ multiplex PCR. The data show 70,000 to 85,000 clones, just over 90% seen once. The sample is drawn from a study of T cells after somatic rescue of genetic block. CDR1 and CDR2 from the germline V gene are MDHEN and SYDVKM. CDR3 length: 14 amino acids. The receptor's source is a young man. The chain uses TRBV28 and TRBJ2-5; 8 bases fit TRBD2. The J call is in doubt because the DNA end fits TRBJ2-7 better. Sequenced: peripheral blood mononuclear cells (PBMCs). The CDR3 bases are TGTGCCAGCAGTTGGAGCGGGAGCATTTACGAGCAGTACTTC. It specifies CASSWSGSIYEQYF.